The rows below give T cell receptor beta chains drawn from one sample of a study of OX40 agonist ivuxolimab in advanced cancers. Libraries were prepared by immunoSEQ multiplex PCR; TCRdb keeps only in-frame clonotypes and omits some of them. The sample holds just over 90,000 clones; roughly nine tenths are singletons and the top ten take less than 3.5%. The specimen was CD4+ or CD8+ T cells sorted from blood, collected in a trial of the OX40 agonist ivuxolimab. The receptors come from an adult with an advanced solid tumor such as melanoma, head and neck, liver or kidney cancer. CDR3s include the opening cysteine and the closing phenylalanine or tryptophan. A D gene is named only where the DNA matches it firmly. Only part of the rows carry a size: once, few, many, or a class if the clone is expanded.

v_call	j_call	clone_size	d_call	cdr3_nt	cdr3_aa
TRBV5-1	TRBJ2-7	-	TRBD2	TGCGCCAGCAGCTTGAGGGGAGGCCTAGCGGGAGGCCCCTACGAGCAGTACTTC	CASSLRGGLAGGPYEQYF
TRBV6-5	TRBJ2-1	-	-	TGTGCCAGCAGTTACTGGGGGGATTGGGGTGAGCAGTTCTTC	CASSYWGDWGEQFF
TRBV14	TRBJ2-2	-	-	TGTGCCAGCAGCCTCTCAACCCGAGGAGTCGGTTTCGGGGAGCTGTTTTTT	CASSLSTRGVGFGELFF
TRBV7-8	TRBJ2-2	-	-	TGTGCCAGCAGCTTAAGGGTTAACGCGAACACCGGGGAGCTGTTTTTT	CASSLRVNANTGELFF
TRBV30	TRBJ1-1	few	-	TGTGCCGCTTCGGCGGGCGCCTCTGAAGCTTTCTTT	CAASAGASEAFF
TRBV6-5	TRBJ2-3	-	TRBD2	TGTGCCAGCAGCCGTAGCGGGAGGGTCACAGATACGCAGTATTTT	CASSRSGRVTDTQYF
TRBV10-3	TRBJ2-5	-	-	TGTGCCATCAGTGCGGGAAGCGGGCAAGAGACCCAGTACTTC	CAISAGSGQETQYF
TRBV7-9	TRBJ2-5	-	TRBD1	TGTGCCAGCAGCTTAGTATCTGACAGGGAAGAGACCCAGTACTTC	CASSLVSDREETQYF
TRBV30	TRBJ2-7	-	-	TGTGCCTGGAGTGGACTTCGGTTATACGAGCAGTACTTC	CAWSGLRLYEQYF
TRBV29-1	TRBJ2-3	-	TRBD1	TGCAGCGTTCACCTTCTGCACCTCACCAGCCACAGGGGGCCGGTAGATACGCAGTATTTT	CSVHLLHLTSHRGPVDTQYF
TRBV7-3	TRBJ2-5	-	-	TGTGCCAGCAGCTTAAACCTGGGGTATGGCCAGTACTTC	CASSLNLGYGQYF